This TCR beta chain came from a study of blood T cell repertoires in COVID-19. Sequencing was performed with immunoSEQ multiplex PCR; in TCRdb, only in-frame clones are kept and a portion is missing. This table holds some 250,000 clones, around 90% found once. This CDR3 is 16 amino acids long. Trimming pared 4 bases from V and 3 bases from J, leaving 18 bases between. Germline values: CDR1 SGDLS, CDR2 YYNGEE. This clone has only one observation. The TCR originated in a woman between 25 and 40 years old with acute or convalescent COVID-19. Sequencing input: peripheral blood. The gene calls are TRBV9 and TRBJ2-3; TRBD2 is a possible D gene (6 bases). DNA of the CDR3: TGTGCCAGCAGCACTGGGCGAACGGGAGTGACAGATACGCAGTATTTT. This gives the protein CASSTGRTGVTDTQYF.